The 22 T cell receptor beta chains below were found in one sample sequenced in a study of T cell changes during pregnancy in multiple sclerosis (dated by TCRdb to the late 2010s). Libraries were made using the immunoSEQ multiplex PCR assay. TCRdb stores this immuneACCESS table with in-frame sequences only. Part of the clones is absent; in the studies checked, under half of the shortfall reflects unresolved V genes, and no reason is known for the rest. The sample table records about 93,000 clones; around 92% of these occur just once. The biggest ten clones account for more than 1.5% of the sample. Here the sequenced sample was peripheral blood, taken after pregnancy. The source is a female donor in good health, enrolled as a control in a pregnancy study.

The chain uses TRBV5-5 and TRBJ2-1; D remains ambiguous. Germline assignment: CDR1 SGHKS and CDR2 YYEKEE (reference sequence). The length of the CDR3 is 17 residues. Trimming pared 0 bases from V and 3 bases from J, leaving 16 bases between. CDR3 sequence reads: CASSLALLQGDYNEQFF. In DNA, the CDR3 is TGTGCCAGCAGCTTGGCCCTCCTACAAGGAGACTACAATGAGCAGTTCTTC.

The rearrangement links TRBV4-2 to TRBJ2-2; 7 nucleotides align to TRBD1. V trimming: 1 base; J trimming: 2 bases; junction bases outside the gene matches: 10. CDR1 and CDR2 (germline): LGHNA, YNFKEQ. The CDR3 has 18 amino acids. The CDR3 loop reads CASSQGDSRYSNTGELFF. The DNA of the CDR3 is TGTGCCAGCAGCCAAGGGGACAGCAGATACAGCAACACCGGGGAGCTGTTTTTT.

The rearrangement uses TRBV7-2 and TRBJ1-5; a weak D match, TRBD1 (5 bases). The CDR3 has 16 residues. Trimming stripped 5 bases from V and 0 bases from J, with 14 bases between. Germline CDR1 and CDR2: SGHTA and FQGNSA. CDR3 in amino acids: CASSKGEGNSNQPQHF. The CDR3 DNA reads as TGTGCCAGCAGCAAAGGGGAGGGAAATAGCAATCAGCCCCAGCATTTT.

The chain has TRBV30 and TRBJ2-1; 7 bases map to TRBD1. V was pared by 5 bases and J by 5 bases, with 3 bases of the junction left unmatched. This CDR3 comprises 12 residues. In germline, CDR1 is GTSNPN, CDR2 SVGIG (reference sequence). DNA of the CDR3: TGTGCCTGGGGGGACAGAAACAATGAGCAGTTCTTC. This gives the protein CAWGDRNNEQFF.

This chain uses TRBV7-9 with TRBJ2-2, with 11 bases lining up with TRBD1. Germline loops: CDR1 SEHNR, CDR2 FQNEAQ (reference sequence). V shed 4 bases and J 4 bases; nucleotides not matched to a gene: 8. CDR3 length equals 17 residues. DNA of the CDR3: TGTGCCAGCAGCTCGCCAGCCGGGACAGGGGGCACCGGGGAGCTGTTTTTT. Translation gives CASSSPAGTGGTGELFF.

The chain's CDR3 is CASSQDRGGYGYTF. The DNA of the CDR3 is TGCGCCAGCAGCCAAGACAGGGGCGGCTATGGCTACACCTTC. This chain links TRBV4-3 with TRBJ1-2, with a possible D match to TRBD1 (6 bases). CDR3 length equals 14 residues. Trimming shortened V by 0 bases and J by 4 bases, and 9 bases separated the two germline ends. Germline V gene sequence: CDR1 LGHNA, CDR2 YSLEER.

The J gene is TRBJ1-5, the V gene TRBV15; D call uncertain. The CDR3 totals 15 residues. The germline V gene encodes CDR1 LNHNV and CDR2 YYDKDF (reference sequence). Trimming shortened V by 9 bases and J by 0 bases, and 15 bases separated the two germline ends. CDR3 protein: CATAPSSNSNQPQHF. The CDR3 region has the DNA TGTGCCACGGCACCATCGTCGAATAGCAATCAGCCCCAGCATTTT.

The rearrangement uses TRBV6-6 and TRBJ1-2; possibly TRBD1 for D (5 bases). Per the germline V gene, CDR1 is MNHNY and CDR2 is SVGAGI (reference sequence). V was trimmed by 5 bases and J by 1 base, leaving 8 bases between them. The CDR3 runs 13 residues. The chain's CDR3 is CASSQQDNYGYTF. The CDR3 DNA is TGTGCCAGCAGTCAACAGGATAACTATGGCTACACCTTC.

This chain connects TRBV7-6 to TRBJ1-4; 7 bases line up with TRBD1. The length of the CDR3 is 15 residues. CDR1 and CDR2 (germline): SGHVS, FNYEAQ. V dropped 5 bases and J dropped 6; count of bases not matched to a gene: 9. In DNA form, the CDR3 reads TGTGCCAGCAGCCCCCGGACAGGACAAGATGAAAAACTGTTTTTT. Translated: CASSPRTGQDEKLFF.

The genes are TRBV5-1 and TRBJ2-7, with D tentatively TRBD1 (5 bases). Germline CDR1 is SGHRS and CDR2 is YFSETQ. This CDR3 is 15 amino acids long. V lost 0 bases and J lost 2, with 12 bases in between. In DNA, the CDR3 is TGCGCCAGCAGCTTGGAAGGGGCCCTAACCTACGAGCAGTACTTC. Amino acid sequence: CASSLEGALTYEQYF.

The chain has TRBV29-1 and TRBJ2-7; 8 bases are shared with TRBD2. The CDR3 extends over 12 amino acids. Per germline, CDR1 SQVTM and CDR2 ANQGSEA. V was pared by 3 bases and J by 6 bases, with 4 bases of the junction left unmatched. CDR3 coding DNA: TGCAGCGTTGAGGGACTAGAGTTCGAGCAGTACTTC. This translates into CSVEGLEFEQYF.

The V gene is TRBV6-5, the J gene TRBJ2-1; D is perhaps TRBD1 (6 bases). Germline assignment: CDR1 MNHEY and CDR2 SVGAGI. The V gene lost 5 bases and the J gene lost 6 bases, with 8 bases spanning the gap. The length of the CDR3 is 12 residues. In DNA form, the CDR3 reads TGTGCCAGCAGTCTGACAGGCAATGAGCAGTTCTTC. It translates to CASSLTGNEQFF.

This clone was counted once. The same CDR3 is also encoded by other DNA sequences in this sample. The V call is TRBV27, the J call TRBJ2-7, with 10 bases aligning to TRBD1. The J segment lost 2 bases and the V segment lost 5 bases, leaving 3 bases of the junction unmatched. The CDR3 spans 14 residues. CDR1 and CDR2 (germline): MNHEY, SMNVEV (reference sequence). CDR3 nucleotide sequence: TGTGCCAGCAGTCTCGGACAGGGGGCCTACGAGCAGTACTTC. This codes for CASSLGQGAYEQYF.

The gene calls are TRBV6-5 and TRBJ2-1, with D possibly matching TRBD1 (6 bases). Germline CDR1 reads MNHEY; CDR2 reads SVGAGI. The germline V and J ends were trimmed by 10 bases and 9 bases, with 22 bases remaining between them. This CDR3 contains 14 residues. In nucleotides, the CDR3 is TGTGCCACCAACTCCGGGACAATGAAAGCTGAGCAGTTCTTC. Translation gives CATNSGTMKAEQFF.

CDR3 sequence reads: CASTLGSVTNTGELFF. In DNA, the CDR3 is TGTGCCAGCACCCTAGGTAGTGTAACGAACACCGGGGAGCTGTTTTTT. The genes are TRBV5-6 and TRBJ2-2; no clear D gene. CDR3 length: 16 residues. CDR1 is SGHDT, CDR2 YYEEEE, per germline. V lost 6 bases to trimming and J lost 0 bases, with 15 bases between them.

The chain couples TRBV7-6 to TRBJ2-1, with 8 bases aligning to TRBD2. Germline V lookup: CDR1 SGHVS, CDR2 FNYEAQ. Trimming took 2 bases from V and 5 from J; bases not matched to a gene: 8. The CDR3 extends over 16 amino acids. CDR3 in amino acids: CASSLLPGGRNNEQFF. Here the CDR3 DNA reads TGTGCCAGCAGCTTACTGCCGGGGGGGCGCAACAATGAGCAGTTCTTC.

This rearrangement joins TRBV6-1 to TRBJ2-5; the D gene is possibly TRBD2 (6 bases). The CDR3 contains 16 residues. Germline CDR1 reads MNHNS; CDR2 reads SASEGT. V was shortened by 3 bases and J by 4 bases, with 18 bases between the two germline ends. CDR3 amino acids: CASSDRDSPWGETQYF. Here the CDR3 DNA reads TGTGCCAGCAGTGACCGGGACTCCCCTTGGGGAGAGACCCAGTACTTC.

This chain links TRBV4-1 with TRBJ2-5; 9 bases map to TRBD1. Losses at the gene ends were 5 bases for V and 0 bases for J; bases not matched to a gene: 10. The CDR3 loop spans 17 amino acids. Germline CDR1 is MGHRA and CDR2 is YSYEKL. The chain's CDR3 is CASSEWGTGKYQETQYF. CDR3 DNA sequence: TGCGCCAGCAGCGAATGGGGGACAGGGAAGTACCAAGAGACCCAGTACTTC.

Remarks on this clone: Other DNA sequences in the sample encode the same CDR3. The chain links TRBV19 to TRBJ1-6; TRBD1 matches at 11 bases. CDR1 is LNHDA and CDR2 is SQIVND in the germline V gene (reference sequence). With V trimmed by 5 bases and J by 10 bases, 7 bases remained unmatched. The CDR3 contains 15 residues. DNA for the CDR3: TGTGCCAGTAGTTCTACCGGGACAGGGGGATCACCCCTCCACTTT. This translates into CASSSTGTGGSPLHF.

J is TRBJ2-1 and V is TRBV5-4, with 12 bases fitting TRBD1. The CDR3 is 16 amino acids. Trimming cost V 0 bases and J 5 bases; bases outside gene matches: 3. The germline CDR1 and CDR2 sequences are SGHNT and YYREEE (reference sequence). The CDR3 sequence is CASSLGGQGANNEQFF. Here the CDR3 DNA reads TGTGCCAGCAGCTTGGGGGGACAGGGGGCGAACAATGAGCAGTTCTTC.

DNA of the CDR3: TGTGCCAGCAGCCCGCAACCCGGGACACTGGATGGCTACACCTTC. Translation gives CASSPQPGTLDGYTF. J is TRBJ1-2 and V is TRBV7-3; D possibly corresponds to TRBD1 (6 bases). The germline gives CDR1 SGHTA, CDR2 FQGTGA. The CDR3 is made up of 15 amino acids. V was trimmed by 5 bases and J by 6 bases, leaving 19 bases between them.

V is TRBV4-3 and J is TRBJ2-5, with unresolved D. V was trimmed by 1 base and J by 0 bases, leaving 6 bases between them. This CDR3 comprises 14 residues. The V gene's germline CDR1 is LGHNA and CDR2 YSLEER. CDR3 nucleotide sequence: TGCGCCAGCAGCCAAGTTCCCAACCAAGAGACCCAGTACTTC. Protein: CASSQVPNQETQYF.